Shown below are 20 T cell receptor beta chains from a single sample sequenced in a study of graft-versus-host responses after intestinal transplantation. Their target antigens are unknown. This table comes from immunoSEQ multiplex PCR, and its TCRdb copy is limited to in-frame clones, with some not included. The top ten hold about 0.54% of the sample, which has about 41,000 clones, approximately 96% seen once. Sequenced material: unstimulated CD8+ T cells sorted from spleen or lymph node cells, taken before transplant. The receptor source for this set is a human donor who was the organ donor for an intestinal transplant.

This chain links TRBV6-6 with TRBJ1-4, with 8 positions matching TRBD1. V dropped 6 bases and J dropped 7; count of bases not matched to a gene: 10. The CDR3 runs to 15 residues. CDR1 MNHNY and CDR2 SVGAGI come from the germline V gene (reference sequence). The CDR3 loop is CASSRLTGVGEKLFF. The DNA of the CDR3 is TGTGCCAGCAGCCGTCTGACAGGGGTCGGTGAAAAACTGTTTTTT.

V and J are TRBV18 and TRBJ2-5, with D possibly TRBD1 on 6 matching bases. Trimming took off 10 bases at V and 5 bases at J, with 14 bases between the two ends. The CDR3 spans 12 residues. The germline V gene has CDR1 KGHSH and CDR2 LQKENI. CDR3 DNA: TGTGCCACCTGCTTGGGGGCTGAGACCCAGTACTTC. Its protein is CATCLGAETQYF. Full variable domain (rest looked up from reference TRBV18 and TRBJ2-5): NAGVMQNPRHLVRRRGQEARLRCSPMKGHSHVYWYRQLPEEGLKFMVYLQKENIIDESGMPKERFSAEFPKEGPSILRIQQVVRGDSAAYFCATCLGAETQYFGPGTRLLVL.

The chain joins TRBV6-5 to TRBJ1-1, with D uncertain. Germline values: CDR1 MNHEY, CDR2 SVGAGI. The length of the CDR3 is 12 residues. V was clipped by 2 bases and J by 8 bases, with 9 bases between them. The CDR3 loop is CASSYAKGEAFF. The CDR3, as DNA: TGTGCCAGCAGTTACGCCAAAGGGGAAGCTTTCTTT.

This clone was counted once. V and J are TRBV6-4 and TRBJ2-3; 7 bases match TRBD2. Germline V gene sequence: CDR1 MRHNA, CDR2 SNTAGT. Trimming removed 4 bases from V and 0 bases from J; junction bases left unmatched: 4. The CDR3 is made up of 15 amino acids. The CDR3: CASSAGRESTDTQYF. For the CDR3, the DNA is TGTGCCAGCAGTGCAGGGCGGGAGAGCACAGATACGCAGTATTTT.

The chain uses TRBV7-6 and TRBJ2-7; 7 bases fit TRBD1. Germline assignment: CDR1 SGHVS and CDR2 FNYEAQ. CDR3 length: 14 amino acids. With 5 bases clipped from V and 5 bases from J, the junction kept 9 bases outside the gene matches. In DNA form, the CDR3 reads TGTGCCAGCAGCCCTGACAGGGCATCGGACGAGCAGTACTTC. Amino acids: CASSPDRASDEQYF.

J is TRBJ2-5 and V is TRBV19, with TRBD2 matching over 12 bases. The J call is in doubt because the DNA end fits TRBJ2-7 better. The CDR3 sequence is 16 residues long. Germline values: CDR1 LNHDA, CDR2 SQIVND (reference sequence). CDR3: CASSDTSGGTTYEQYF. The CDR3 DNA is TGTGCCAGTAGTGATACTAGCGGGGGGACTACCTACGAGCAGTACTTC.

The rearrangement links TRBV28 to TRBJ1-6, with 7 bases matching TRBD1. Trimming cost V 6 bases and J 6 bases; bases outside gene matches: 11. Germline CDR1 is MDHEN and CDR2 is SYDVKM. The CDR3 has 16 amino acids. The CDR3 protein is CASSLLPTGSNSPLHF. CDR3 in DNA: TGTGCCAGCAGCCTCCTCCCGACAGGGAGTAATTCACCCCTCCACTTT.

The chain is built from TRBV9 and TRBJ2-3, with TRBD2 identical over 12 bases. The CDR3 runs to 16 residues. CDR1 SGDLS and CDR2 YYNGEE come from the germline V gene. Trimming cost V 1 base and J 4 bases; bases outside gene matches: 4. The CDR3: CASSVSSGGAPDTQYF. CDR3 DNA: TGTGCCAGCAGCGTATCTAGCGGGGGGGCCCCAGATACGCAGTATTTT.

The chain joins TRBV7-9 to TRBJ2-7, with 8 bases fitting TRBD2. In germline, CDR1 is SEHNR, CDR2 FQNEAQ (reference sequence). The J segment lost 5 bases and the V segment lost 5 bases, leaving 8 bases of the junction unmatched. The CDR3 spans 14 residues. The CDR3 region has the DNA TGTGCCAGCAGCCCGGGACTAGGAGCTGACGAGCAGTACTTC. It yields the protein CASSPGLGADEQYF.

The chain carries TRBV7-9 and TRBJ1-2; 11 nucleotides align to TRBD1. V dropped 1 base and J dropped 4; count of bases not matched to a gene: 5. The CDR3 spans 16 residues. CDR1 and CDR2 from the germline V gene are SEHNR and FQNEAQ (reference sequence). CDR3 protein: CASSLDGTGGTYGYTF. The CDR3 DNA reads as TGTGCCAGCAGCTTAGACGGGACAGGGGGTACCTATGGCTACACCTTC.

CDR3 loop: CAWSPQAGEAFF. In DNA, the CDR3 is TGTGCCTGGAGTCCCCAAGCCGGTGAAGCTTTCTTT. The chain employs TRBV30 and TRBJ1-1; no clear D. The germline V and J ends were trimmed by 2 bases and 7 bases, with 11 bases remaining between them. Germline V lookup: CDR1 GTSNPN, CDR2 SVGIG (reference sequence). The CDR3 has 12 amino acids.

On this clone itself: A much more abundant neighbour one base away suggests this may be a read error. The rearrangement joins TRBV13 to TRBJ2-7; 7 positions match TRBD1. The CDR3 covers 15 residues. Germline loops: CDR1 PRHDT, CDR2 FYEKMQ (reference sequence). CDR3 DNA sequence: TGTGCCAGCAGCCGGGGACGACAGGGCCCCTACGAGCGGTACTTC. Its protein product is CASSRGRQGPYERYF.

In DNA, the CDR3 is TGTGCCAGCAGCACCTGGAGTAGCGGGGGGGCACGCGATACGCAGTATTTT. It codes for CASSTWSSGGARDTQYF. The genes are TRBV9 and TRBJ2-3, with TRBD2 identical over 11 bases. Germline-derived CDR1 and CDR2 are SGDLS and YYNGEE. This CDR3 contains 17 residues. After removal of 4 bases from V and 6 bases from J, the junction contained 13 bases not matched to a gene.

The rearrangement links TRBV6-6 to TRBJ2-5; maybe TRBD1 (6 bases). CDR3 length: 15 residues. The V gene lost 0 bases and the J gene lost 4 bases, with 12 bases spanning the gap. Looked up from germline, CDR1 is MNHNY and CDR2 is SVGAGI (reference sequence). CDR3 in DNA: TGTGCCAGCAGTTACTCTTGGATAGGGGGAGAGACCCAGTACTTC. It translates to CASSYSWIGGETQYF.

This chain uses TRBV7-2 with TRBJ1-5; D remains ambiguous. Between the trimmed V and J ends, which lost 0 bases and 1 base, there was a span of 7 bases. Germline loops: CDR1 SGHTA, CDR2 FQGNSA. CDR3 size: 15 residues. The CDR3 loop reads CASSLAAVSNQPQHF. CDR3 coding DNA: TGTGCCAGCAGCTTAGCGGCGGTGAGCAATCAGCCCCAGCATTTT.

The rearrangement uses TRBV7-2 and TRBJ2-5; a possible D gene is TRBD2 (6 bases). There are 15 residues in the CDR3. Germline CDR1 and CDR2: SGHTA and FQGNSA. Between the trimmed V and J ends, which lost 7 bases and 5 bases, there was a span of 20 bases. The CDR3 is CASTPGVASEETQYF. CDR3 DNA sequence: TGTGCCAGCACCCCGGGGGTAGCCTCGGAGGAGACCCAGTACTTC.

The V call is TRBV10-3, the J call TRBJ2-7, with 8 bases aligning to TRBD1. The germline gives CDR1 ENHRY, CDR2 SYGVKD. V gave up 8 bases and J gave up 2 bases; unmatched junction bases: 2. The CDR3 consists of 12 residues. The CDR3 DNA reads TGTGCCATCGGACAGGGTCCCTACGAGCAGTACTTC. Amino acid sequence: CAIGQGPYEQYF.

The chain links TRBV4-2 to TRBJ1-5; D not resolved. This CDR3 contains 13 residues. V gave up 3 bases and J gave up 9 bases, with 12 bases separating them. CDR1 and CDR2 from the germline V gene are LGHNA and YNFKEQ. CDR3 nucleotide sequence: TGTGCCAGCAGCCAGGTCTGGTCGGGGCCCCAGCATTTT. This sequence encodes CASSQVWSGPQHF.

V is TRBV6-4 and J is TRBJ2-1; D gene unclear. Trimming shortened V by 4 bases and J by 4 bases, and 14 bases separated the two germline ends. Per the germline V gene, CDR1 is MRHNA and CDR2 is SNTAGT. The CDR3 extends over 15 amino acids. The CDR3, as DNA: TGTGCCAGCAGTGGAGACTCTCGACCGTACAATGAGCAGTTCTTC. The encoded protein is CASSGDSRPYNEQFF.

As DNA, the CDR3 is TGTGCCAGCAGTGGGACTCTCCGCCTAGTGGATGGCTACACCTTC. Protein sequence: CASSGTLRLVDGYTF. This chain links TRBV9 with TRBJ1-2; possible D gene TRBD1, 5 bases. The germline V gene has CDR1 SGDLS and CDR2 YYNGEE. The CDR3 covers 15 residues. V was pared by 5 bases and J by 6 bases, with 20 bases between. The variable domain in full, completed from reference TRBV9 and TRBJ1-2, reads DSGVTQTPKHLITATGQRVTLRCSPRSGDLSVYWYQQSLDQGLQFLIQYYNGEERAKGNILERFSAQQFPDLHSELNLSSLELGDSALYFCASSGTLRLVDGYTFGSGTRLTVV.